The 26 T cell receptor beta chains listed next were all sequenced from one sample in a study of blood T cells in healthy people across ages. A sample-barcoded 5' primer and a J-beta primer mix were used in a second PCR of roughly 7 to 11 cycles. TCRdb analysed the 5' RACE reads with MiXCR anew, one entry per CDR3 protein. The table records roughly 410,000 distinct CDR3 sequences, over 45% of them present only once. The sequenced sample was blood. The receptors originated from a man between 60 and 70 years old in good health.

CDR3 in DNA: TGTGCCAGCAGCTCCGGACTAGCGGGCTTTGGTGAGCAGTTCTTC. Its protein product is CASSSGLAGFGEQFF. V usage is TRBV7-9 and J usage is TRBJ2-1; 11 bases align to TRBD2. This CDR3 is built from 15 residues. Unmatched junction bases numbered 8, after V lost 4 bases and J lost 9 bases. Germline CDR1 and CDR2: SEHNR and FQNEAQ (reference sequence).

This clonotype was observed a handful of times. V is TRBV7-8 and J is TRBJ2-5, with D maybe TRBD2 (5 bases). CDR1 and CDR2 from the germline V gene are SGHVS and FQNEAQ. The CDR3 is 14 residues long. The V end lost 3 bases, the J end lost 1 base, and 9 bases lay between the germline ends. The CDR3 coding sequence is TGTGCCAGCAGCTTCAAGCGGACCCAAGAGACCCAGTACTTC. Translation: CASSFKRTQETQYF.

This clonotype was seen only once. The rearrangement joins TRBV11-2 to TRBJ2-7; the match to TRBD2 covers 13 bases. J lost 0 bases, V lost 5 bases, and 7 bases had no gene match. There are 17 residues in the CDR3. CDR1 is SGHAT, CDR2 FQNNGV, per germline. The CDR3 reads CASSSTSGGVFSYEQYF. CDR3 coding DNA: TGTGCCAGCAGCAGTACTAGCGGGGGGGTGTTCTCCTACGAGCAGTACTTC.

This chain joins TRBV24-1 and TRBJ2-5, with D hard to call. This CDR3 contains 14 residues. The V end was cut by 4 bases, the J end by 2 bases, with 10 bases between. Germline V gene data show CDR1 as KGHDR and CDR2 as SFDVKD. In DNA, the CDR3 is TGTGCCACCAGTGACAGAACTACACAAGAGACCCAGTACTTC. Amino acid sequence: CATSDRTTQETQYF.

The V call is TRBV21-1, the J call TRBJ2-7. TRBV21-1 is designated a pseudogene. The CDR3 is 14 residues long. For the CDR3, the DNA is TGTGCCAGCAGCAAAGACCGAGCGACCTACGAGCAGTACTTC. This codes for CASSKDRATYEQYF.

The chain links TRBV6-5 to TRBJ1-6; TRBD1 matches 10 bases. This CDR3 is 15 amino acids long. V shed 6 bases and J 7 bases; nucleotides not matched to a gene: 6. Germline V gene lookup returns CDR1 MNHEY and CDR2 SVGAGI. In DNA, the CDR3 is TGTGCCAGCAGCAAGGACAGGGGGTGGAATTCACCCCTCCACTTT. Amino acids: CASSKDRGWNSPLHF.

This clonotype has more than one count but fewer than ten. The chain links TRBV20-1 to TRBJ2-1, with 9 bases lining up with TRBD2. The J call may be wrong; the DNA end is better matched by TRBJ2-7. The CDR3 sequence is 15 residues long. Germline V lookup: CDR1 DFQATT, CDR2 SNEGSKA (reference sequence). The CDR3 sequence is CSAARSSGAYNEQYF. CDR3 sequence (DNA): TGCAGTGCCGCCCGCTCTAGCGGGGCCTACAATGAGCAGTACTTC.

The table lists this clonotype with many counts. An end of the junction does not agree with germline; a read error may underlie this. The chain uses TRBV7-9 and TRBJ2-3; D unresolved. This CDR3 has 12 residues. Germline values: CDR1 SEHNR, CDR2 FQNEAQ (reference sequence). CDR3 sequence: CASSLALDTQYF. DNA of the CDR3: TGCGCCAGCAGCTTGGCCTTAGATACGCAGTATTTT.

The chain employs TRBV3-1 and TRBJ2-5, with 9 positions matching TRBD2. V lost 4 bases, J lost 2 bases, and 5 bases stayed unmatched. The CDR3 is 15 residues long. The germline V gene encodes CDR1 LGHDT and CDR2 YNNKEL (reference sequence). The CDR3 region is CASSPASGDQETQYF. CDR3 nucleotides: TGTGCCAGCAGCCCCGCTAGCGGGGATCAAGAGACCCAGTACTTC.

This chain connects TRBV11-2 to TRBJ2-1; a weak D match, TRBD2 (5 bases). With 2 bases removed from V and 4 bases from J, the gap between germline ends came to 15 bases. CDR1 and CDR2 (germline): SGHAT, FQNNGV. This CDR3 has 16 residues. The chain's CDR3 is CASSLSAAPGYNEQFF. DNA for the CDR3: TGTGCCAGCAGCTTATCAGCGGCCCCTGGGTACAATGAGCAGTTCTTC.

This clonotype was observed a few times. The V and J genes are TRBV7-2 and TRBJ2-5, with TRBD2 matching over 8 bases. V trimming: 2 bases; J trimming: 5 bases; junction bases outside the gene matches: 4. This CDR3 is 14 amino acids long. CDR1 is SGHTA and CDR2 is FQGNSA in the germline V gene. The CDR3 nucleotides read TGTGCCAGCAGCTTAAGCGGGAGTGGGGAGACCCAGTACTTC. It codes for CASSLSGSGETQYF.

CDR3 in amino acids: CASSRRGGGIDTQYF. The CDR3 nucleotides are TGTGCCAGCAGCCGACGGGGGGGCGGGATAGATACGCAGTATTTT. The chain combines TRBV12-3 or TRBV12-4 with TRBJ2-3; 8 positions agree with TRBD2. Trimming took 6 bases from V and 5 from J; bases not matched to a gene: 10. This CDR3 comprises 15 residues.

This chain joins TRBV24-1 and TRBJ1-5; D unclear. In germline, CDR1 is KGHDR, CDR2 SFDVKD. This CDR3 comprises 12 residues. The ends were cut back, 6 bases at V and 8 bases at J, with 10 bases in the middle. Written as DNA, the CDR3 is TGTGCCACCAGTTTGCCCTCTAAGCCCCAGCATTTT. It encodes CATSLPSKPQHF.

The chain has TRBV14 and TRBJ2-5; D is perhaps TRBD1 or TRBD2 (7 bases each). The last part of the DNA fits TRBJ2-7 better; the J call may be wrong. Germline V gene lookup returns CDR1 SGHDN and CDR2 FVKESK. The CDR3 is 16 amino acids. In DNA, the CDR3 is TGTGCCAGCAGCCAAGATCGAGGCAGGGGGGGTTACGAGCAGTACTTC. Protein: CASSQDRGRGGYEQYF.

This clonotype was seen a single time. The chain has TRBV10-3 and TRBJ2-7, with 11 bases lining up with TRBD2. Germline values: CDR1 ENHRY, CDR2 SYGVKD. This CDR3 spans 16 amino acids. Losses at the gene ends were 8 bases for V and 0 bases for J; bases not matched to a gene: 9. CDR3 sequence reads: CAIGTLLAGVSYEQYF. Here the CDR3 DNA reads TGTGCCATCGGAACCCTACTAGCGGGGGTCTCCTACGAGCAGTACTTC.

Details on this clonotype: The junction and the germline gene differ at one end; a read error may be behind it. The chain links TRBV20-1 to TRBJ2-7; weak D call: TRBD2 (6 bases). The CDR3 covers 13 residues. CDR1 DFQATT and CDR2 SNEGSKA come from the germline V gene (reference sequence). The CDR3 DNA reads TGCTGTGCAACCTCGGAGGGAACTTACGAGCAGTACTTC. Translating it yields CCATSEGTYEQYF.

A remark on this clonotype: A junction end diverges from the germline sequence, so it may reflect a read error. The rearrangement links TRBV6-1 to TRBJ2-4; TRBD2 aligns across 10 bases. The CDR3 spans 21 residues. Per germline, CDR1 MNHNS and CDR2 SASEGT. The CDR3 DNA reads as TGTGCCAGCAGTAGTCACCGACCGGGACAGCGGGAGGGCGTAGCCAAAAACATTCGGTACTTT. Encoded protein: CASSSHRPGQREGVAKNIRYF.

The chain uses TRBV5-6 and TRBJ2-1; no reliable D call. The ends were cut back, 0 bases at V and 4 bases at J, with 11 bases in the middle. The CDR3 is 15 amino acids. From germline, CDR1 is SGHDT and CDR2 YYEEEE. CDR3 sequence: CASSLVPAPYNEQFF. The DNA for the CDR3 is TGTGCCAGCAGCTTGGTCCCAGCGCCATACAATGAGCAGTTCTTC.

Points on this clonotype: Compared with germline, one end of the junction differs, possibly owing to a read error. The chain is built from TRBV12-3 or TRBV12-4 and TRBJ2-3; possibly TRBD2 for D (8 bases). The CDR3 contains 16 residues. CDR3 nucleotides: TGTGCCAGCTCCCCCGGCGGCGGGGGGACAGCAGATGCGCAGTATTTT. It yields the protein CASSPGGGGTADAQYF.

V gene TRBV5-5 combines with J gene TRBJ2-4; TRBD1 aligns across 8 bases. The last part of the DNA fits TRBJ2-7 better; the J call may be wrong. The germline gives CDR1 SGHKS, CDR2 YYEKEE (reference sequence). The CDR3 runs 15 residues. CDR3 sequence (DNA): TGTGCCAGCAGCTTGGAGGCAGGGGGCTGGTACGAGCAGTACTTC. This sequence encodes CASSLEAGGWYEQYF.

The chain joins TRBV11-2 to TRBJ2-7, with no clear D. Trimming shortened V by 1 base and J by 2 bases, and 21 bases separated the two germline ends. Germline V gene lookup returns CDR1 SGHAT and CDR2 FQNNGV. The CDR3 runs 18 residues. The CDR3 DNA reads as TGTGCCAGCAGCTTAGCAGAAACAAGGTCTCACGGCCCCTACGAGCAGTACTTC. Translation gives CASSLAETRSHGPYEQYF.

The CDR3 nucleotides are TGTGCCAGCAGTCGGACAGGGGGCGCGGTGGGCACTGAAGCTTTCTTT. It translates to CASSRTGGAVGTEAFF. The rearrangement uses TRBV6-2 or TRBV6-3 and TRBJ1-1; 11 nucleotides align to TRBD1. The trim removed 5 bases at V and 4 bases at J, leaving 9 bases unmatched. Per germline, CDR1 MNHEY and CDR2 SVGEGT. The CDR3 is 16 amino acids.

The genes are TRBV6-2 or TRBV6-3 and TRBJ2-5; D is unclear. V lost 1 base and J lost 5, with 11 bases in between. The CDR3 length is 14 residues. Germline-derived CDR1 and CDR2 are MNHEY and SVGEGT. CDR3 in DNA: TGTGCCAGCAGTTACTATGGGGTAGGGGAGACCCAGTACTTC. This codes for CASSYYGVGETQYF.

In DNA, the CDR3 is TGTGCCAACATTACAGCGGGGAGACCTCTCAATGAGCAGTTCTTC. Amino acid sequence: CANITAGRPLNEQFF. The chain is built from TRBV6-2 or TRBV6-3 and TRBJ2-1; 7 bases align to TRBD2. V lost 10 bases and J lost 6; bases outside the gene matches: 15. This CDR3 has 15 amino acids. Germline assignment: CDR1 MNHEY and CDR2 SVGEGT.

In DNA, the CDR3 is TGCAGTGCTAGAGCGATGACAGGGAATGAAAAACTGTTTTTT. Translated: CSARAMTGNEKLFF. The genes are TRBV20-1 and TRBJ1-4, with TRBD1 matching over 7 bases. The CDR3 length is 14 residues. The germline CDR1 and CDR2 sequences are DFQATT and SNEGSKA (reference sequence). The V and J ends lost 1 base and 5 bases, in that order; junction bases with no gene match: 4.

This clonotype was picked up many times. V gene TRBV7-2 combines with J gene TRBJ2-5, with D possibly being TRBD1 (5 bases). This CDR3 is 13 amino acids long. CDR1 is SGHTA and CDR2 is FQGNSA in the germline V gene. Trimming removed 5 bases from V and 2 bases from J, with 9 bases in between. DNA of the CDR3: TGTGCCAGCAGCCAGGACATACAAGAGACCCAGTACTTC. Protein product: CASSQDIQETQYF.